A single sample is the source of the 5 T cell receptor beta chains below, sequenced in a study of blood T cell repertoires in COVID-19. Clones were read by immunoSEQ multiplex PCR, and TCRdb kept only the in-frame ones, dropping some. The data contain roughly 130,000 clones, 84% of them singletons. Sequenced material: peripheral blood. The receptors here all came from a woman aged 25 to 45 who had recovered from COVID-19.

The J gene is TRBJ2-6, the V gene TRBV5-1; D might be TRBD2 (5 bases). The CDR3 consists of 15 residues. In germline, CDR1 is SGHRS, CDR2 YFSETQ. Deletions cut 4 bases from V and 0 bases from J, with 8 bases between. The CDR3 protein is CASSPGDSGANVLTF. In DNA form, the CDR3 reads TGCGCCAGCAGCCCCGGGGACTCTGGGGCCAACGTCCTGACTTTC.

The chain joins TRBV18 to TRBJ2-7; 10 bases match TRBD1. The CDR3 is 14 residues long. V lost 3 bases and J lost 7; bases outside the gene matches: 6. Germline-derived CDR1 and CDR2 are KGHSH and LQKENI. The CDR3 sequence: CASSPRQGAEEQYF. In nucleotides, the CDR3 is TGTGCCAGCTCACCTAGACAGGGGGCGGAAGAGCAGTACTTC.

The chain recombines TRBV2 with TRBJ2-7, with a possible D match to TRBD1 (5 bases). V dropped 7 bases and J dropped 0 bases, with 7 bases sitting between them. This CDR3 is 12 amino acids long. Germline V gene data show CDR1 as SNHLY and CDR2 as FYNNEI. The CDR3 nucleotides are TGTGCCAGCACGACAGCCTCCTACGAGCAGTACTTC. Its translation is CASTTASYEQYF.

CDR3 region: CASSQRTSGRSSYNEQFF. In nucleotides, the CDR3 is TGTGCCAGCAGCCAGAGGACTAGCGGGAGGTCGTCCTACAATGAGCAGTTCTTC. The chain employs TRBV13 and TRBJ2-1, with 14 bases aligning to TRBD2. Germline CDR1 reads PRHDT; CDR2 reads FYEKMQ (reference sequence). V lost 5 bases to trimming and J lost 1 base; unmatched junction nucleotides: 7. This CDR3 contains 18 residues.

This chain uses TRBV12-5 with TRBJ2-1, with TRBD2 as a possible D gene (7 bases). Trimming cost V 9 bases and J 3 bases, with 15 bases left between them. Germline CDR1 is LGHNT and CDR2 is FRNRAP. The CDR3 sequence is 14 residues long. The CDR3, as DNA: TGTGCTAGCGGGGGGCTGCTCCACTACAATGAGCAGTTCTTC. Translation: CASGGLLHYNEQFF. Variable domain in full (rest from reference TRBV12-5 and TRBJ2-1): DARVTQTPRHKVTEMGQEVTMRCQPILGHNTVFWYRQTMMQGLELLAYFRNRAPLDDSGMPKDRFSAEMPDATLATLKIQPSEPRDSAVYFCASGGLLHYNEQFFGPGTRLTVL.